The 27 T cell receptor beta chains reported below all come from one sample, sequenced in a study of tissue T cells after allogeneic stem cell transplantation. Measured with immunoSEQ multiplex PCR; TCRdb has only the in-frame clones, and not every one. Among about 5,900 clones listed, under 60% were seen once. Time point meaning: mouse harvest day 14 after allogeneic transplant. Tail vein injection delivered 10^7 T-cell-depleted bone marrow cells and 10^6 splenic CD5+ T cells. The material sequenced was gut tissue. These receptors all come from a female BALB/c mouse given C57BL/6 T cells with graft-versus-host disease after an allogeneic hematopoietic cell transplant.

Comments on this clone: Gene names denote mouse genes. The read is 1 residue too short to cover the CDR3 end, so that end is filled in from the germline J gene. The J gene is TRBJ2-7, the V gene TRBV13-3; 9 bases are a match to TRBD1. The CDR3 totals 15 residues. Germline CDR1 NNHDY, CDR2 SYVADS. V lost 1 base and J lost 1; bases outside the gene matches: 3. This CDR3 reads CASSDPGQGSYEQYF. CDR3 DNA (partial): TGTGCCAGCAGTGATCCGGGACAGGGATCCTATGAACAGTAC.

A note on this clone: The germline and genes are mouse ones. Read data end 1 residue before the CDR3 end; the end is taken from the germline J gene. The J gene is TRBJ1-4, the V gene TRBV26; D unresolved. The CDR3 runs to 12 residues. V gave up 3 bases and J gave up 3 bases, with 2 bases separating them. Germline V gene lookup returns CDR1 KGHPV and CDR2 FQNQEV (reference sequence). The chain's CDR3 is CASSLPNERLFF. The sequenced part of the CDR3 DNA is TGTGCCAGCAGTCTTCCCAACGAAAGATTATTT.

This clone was detected a few times. Gene names and germline match the mouse. The read terminates 1 residue ahead of where the CDR3 ends, so the germline J gene completes it. The chain combines TRBV12-1 with TRBJ2-7, with 11 bases fitting TRBD2. This CDR3 is 15 amino acids long. V trimming: 4 bases; J trimming: 0 bases; junction bases outside the gene matches: 4. CDR1 is SGHSN and CDR2 is HYEKVE in the germline V gene. CDR3 bases read: TGTGCCAGCTCCAACGACTGGGGGGGCTCCTATGAACAGTAC. Its protein is CASSNDWGGSYEQY. The entire CDR3 reads CASSNDWGGSYEQYF.

By share, this clone ranks as medium-sized. Gene and germline names: mouse. The missing CDR3 end, 1 residue past where the read stops, is filled in from the germline J gene. V and J are TRBV12-1 and TRBJ2-7; tentatively, D is TRBD1 (5 bases). Trimming stripped 0 bases from V and 4 bases from J, with 9 bases between. CDR1 and CDR2 (germline): SGHSN, HYEKVE. This CDR3 contains 13 residues. The sequenced CDR3 bases are TGTGCCAGCTCTCTCGATAGGGGTTATGAACAGTAC. Encoded protein: CASSLDRGYEQY. The full CDR3 reads CASSLDRGYEQYF.

For this clone: Mouse names are used for the genes. Coverage ceases 1 residue before the CDR3 finishes, and the germline J gene fills in the end. The genes are TRBV31 and TRBJ1-2; 7 bases line up with TRBD1. In germline, CDR1 is GKSSPN, CDR2 SITVG. The CDR3 length is 14 residues. V lost 0 bases, J lost 0 bases, and 1 base stayed unmatched. CDR3 region: CAWSLGTANSDYTF. Incomplete CDR3 DNA: TGTGCCTGGAGTCTAGGGACAGCAAACTCCGACTACACC.

This clone is medium-sized within its sample. Gene names and germline refer to mouse. The read halts 1 residue ahead of the CDR3 end, with the missing end drawn from the germline J gene. V usage is TRBV26 and J usage is TRBJ2-7; 8 bases map to TRBD1. J was trimmed by 0 bases and V by 2 bases; bases with no gene match: 0. Germline V gene lookup returns CDR1 KGHPV and CDR2 FQNQEV (reference sequence). The CDR3 consists of 14 residues. CDR3 DNA, as far as it was read: TGTGCCAGCAGTCTGGGACAGGGCTCCTATGAACAGTAC. It specifies CASSLGQGSYEQY. The CDR3 in its entirety is CASSLGQGSYEQYF.

Regarding this clone: Mouse gene names and germline throughout. The read gets to within 1 residue of the CDR3 end, and the germline J gene fills in the rest. This rearrangement joins TRBV3 to TRBJ2-3; 8 bases line up with TRBD2. Germline CDR1 reads SNHLY; CDR2 reads FYNGKV (reference sequence). This CDR3 contains 15 residues. The V gene end was trimmed by 2 bases and the J gene end by 1 base; junction bases not matched to a gene: 2. Here the CDR3 reads CASSLLGGGAETLYF. The sequenced part of the CDR3 DNA is TGTGCCAGCAGCTTATTGGGGGGGGGTGCAGAAACGCTGTAT.

This clone was picked up a small number of times. Any gene name here is a mouse gene name. From the germline J gene comes the end of the CDR3, since the read stops 1 residue before it. The chain has TRBV13-1 and TRBJ1-4; tentatively, D is TRBD1 (5 bases). Trimming removed 0 bases from V and 3 bases from J, with 6 bases in between. The CDR3 covers 14 residues. Per the germline V gene, CDR1 is NSHNY and CDR2 is SYGAGN. The sequenced part of the CDR3 DNA is TGTGCCAGCAGTGATGGGGGGACCAACGAAAGATTATTT. This translates into CASSDGGTNERLF. The entire CDR3 is CASSDGGTNERLFF.

Comments on this clone: Mouse germline and gene names are used. The CDR3 end falls 1 residue outside the read, so it is completed with the germline J gene. This chain links TRBV26 with TRBJ2-2, with TRBD1 matching 7 bases. Unmatched junction bases numbered 3, after V lost 6 bases and J lost 2 bases. The germline gives CDR1 KGHPV, CDR2 FQNQEV (reference sequence). The CDR3 has 14 amino acids. The sequenced CDR3 bases are TGTGCCAGCAGCCAGGGACAGAACACCGGGCAGCTCTAC. As protein: CASSQGQNTGQLY. The whole CDR3 reads CASSQGQNTGQLYF.

Comment on this clone: Genes and germline come from the mouse. The CDR3 end lies 1 residue beyond the end of the read and is filled in from the germline J gene. This chain links TRBV5 with TRBJ1-2, with D perhaps matching TRBD1 (5 bases). This CDR3 contains 14 residues. V lost 2 bases, J lost 0 bases, and 7 bases lay in between. Germline V gene lookup returns CDR1 LGHNA and CDR2 YNLKQL (reference sequence). Partial CDR3 DNA: TGTGCCAGCAGCCAACAGGGAGCAAACTCCGACTACACC. This sequence encodes CASSQQGANSDYT. The full CDR3 reads CASSQQGANSDYTF.

With respect to this clone: Here the gene names and germline are mouse. The sequence runs out 1 residue before the end of the CDR3; the remainder is reconstructed from the germline J gene. The chain recombines TRBV26 with TRBJ1-1, with a tentative D call TRBD1 (6 bases). CDR3 length equals 15 residues. Trimming took off 1 base at V and 0 bases at J, with 9 bases between the two ends. Germline V gene data show CDR1 as KGHPV and CDR2 as FQNQEV (reference sequence). The part of the CDR3 DNA that was read is TGTGCCAGCAGTCTGTTCACAGGGTCAAACACAGAAGTCTTC. Its protein product is CASSLFTGSNTEVF. The complete CDR3 reads CASSLFTGSNTEVFF.

For this clone: Genes here carry mouse names. The read finishes 1 residue shy of the CDR3 end, and the germline J gene is used to complete it. J is TRBJ2-2 and V is TRBV23. CDR1 and CDR2 from the germline V gene are KGHTA and FQNQQP. This CDR3 region has 14 residues. CDR3 DNA (partial): TGCTCCAGCAGTCAACTAGCAAACACCGGGCAGCTCTAC. This sequence encodes CSSSQLANTGQLY. The complete CDR3 sequence is CSSSQLANTGQLYF.

Points on this clone: Genes and germline are mouse. The CDR3 end is not reached by the read, which stops 1 residue before it; the germline J gene fills it in. The V and J genes are TRBV15 and TRBJ1-1; D remains ambiguous. The CDR3 totals 14 residues. The germline gives CDR1 SGHND, CDR2 FRSKSL. The V end was cut by 0 bases, the J end by 1 base, with 6 bases between. CDR3 in amino acids: CASSLARVNTEVFF. CDR3 bases read: TGTGCCAGCAGTTTAGCAAGGGTAAACACAGAAGTCTTC. The full variable domain, with the rest looked up from reference TRBV15 and TRBJ1-1, is DAGVTQTPRHEVAEKGQTIILKCEPVSGHNDLFWYRQTKIQGLELLSYFRSKSLMEDGGAFKDRFKAEMLNSSFSTLKIQPTEPKDSAVYLCASSLARVNTEVFFGKGTRLTVV.

This clone has a handful of counts. Mouse germline and gene names are used. The read halts 1 residue ahead of the CDR3 end, with the missing end drawn from the germline J gene. This chain uses TRBV31 with TRBJ1-3, with a possible D match to TRBD1 (6 bases). V was trimmed by 2 bases and J by 4 bases, leaving 9 bases between them. CDR1 GKSSPN and CDR2 SITVG come from the germline V gene. The CDR3 extends over 13 amino acids. This chain's CDR3 is CAWSTGWGNTLYF. CDR3 DNA, as far as it was read: TGTGCCTGGAGTACAGGGTGGGGAAATACGCTCTAT.

A single count supports this clone. Genes here carry mouse names. Sequencing ends 1 residue short of the CDR3 end; the germline J gene provides the rest. The V gene is TRBV26, the J gene TRBJ1-4, with D maybe TRBD1 (5 bases). Trimming shortened V by 3 bases and J by 3 bases, and 11 bases separated the two germline ends. Germline V lookup: CDR1 KGHPV, CDR2 FQNQEV (reference sequence). The CDR3 contains 15 residues. CDR3 bases read: TGTGCCAGCAGTCTTGGGGGGGTGGCCAACGAAAGATTATTT. This codes for CASSLGGVANERLF. The CDR3 in its entirety is CASSLGGVANERLFF.

This clone is judged medium-sized. Each gene name is a mouse one. CDR3 amino acids: CASSLDGRNSDYTF. The sequenced CDR3 bases are TGTGCAAGCAGCTTAGACGGCAGAAACTCCGACTACACC. V usage is TRBV16 and J usage is TRBJ1-2; D unresolved. Sequencing ends 1 residue short of the CDR3 end; the germline J gene provides the rest. Trimming took off 0 bases at V and 1 base at J, with 6 bases between the two ends. The CDR3 spans 14 residues. Germline loops: CDR1 SGHSA, CDR2 FRNQAP.

Comments on this clone: The gene symbols are mouse symbols. The read ends 1 residue shy of where the CDR3 ends; the end is completed using the germline J gene. The rearrangement joins TRBV1 to TRBJ2-7, with D maybe TRBD2 (6 bases). The V end lost 3 bases, the J end lost 0 bases, and 9 bases lay between the germline ends. Germline CDR1 reads NSQYPW; CDR2 reads LRSPGD (reference sequence). This CDR3 is 14 amino acids long. The sequenced part of the CDR3 DNA is TGCACCTGCAGTGCGGCGGGGGGCTCCTATGAACAGTAC. Protein sequence: CTCSAAGGSYEQY. The CDR3, in full, reads CTCSAAGGSYEQYF.

As to this clone: Mouse germline and gene names are used. The read is 1 residue too short to cover the CDR3 end, so that end is filled in from the germline J gene. The V gene is TRBV12-2, the J gene TRBJ1-6; 7 bases line up with TRBD1. TRBJ1-6 belongs to the ORF category, with a function that is uncertain. This CDR3 region has 14 residues. CDR1 and CDR2 from the germline V gene are SGHLS and HYDKME. V lost 4 bases and J lost 5; bases outside the gene matches: 4. Partial CDR3 DNA: TGTGCCAGCTCCCTACAGGGGAATAATTCGCCCCTCTAC. Protein: CASSLQGNNSPLY. The complete CDR3 protein is CASSLQGNNSPLYF.

As regards this clone: Any gene name here is a mouse gene name. The read stops 1 residue short of the end of the CDR3; the missing end is completed from the germline J gene. This sequence joins TRBV1 and TRBJ2-7, with 10 bases aligning to TRBD2. Germline CDR1 NSQYPW, CDR2 LRSPGD (reference sequence). This CDR3 has 14 residues. V shed 2 bases and J 7 bases; nucleotides not matched to a gene: 5. CDR3 loop: CTCSAPGGAREQYF. CDR3 bases read: TGCACCTGCAGTGCACCTGGGGGGGCGCGAGAACAGTAC. Using reference TRBV1 and TRBJ2-7 for the parts outside the CDR3, the full variable domain is VTLLEQNPRWRLVPRGQAVNLRCILKNSQYPWMSWYQQDLQKQLQWLFTLRSPGDKEVKSLPGADYLATRVTDTELRLQVANMSQGRTLYCTCSAPGGAREQYFGPGTRLTVL.

The sample holds a few counts of this clone. The genes are named according to mouse. Coverage ceases 1 residue before the CDR3 finishes, and the germline J gene fills in the end. V gene TRBV4 combines with J gene TRBJ2-1, with 10 bases aligning to TRBD2. The ends lost 4 bases at V and 7 bases at J; junction bases unmatched: 4. Germline CDR1 reads LGHDT; CDR2 reads YNNKQL (reference sequence). The CDR3 spans 14 residues. The sequenced CDR3 bases are TGTGCCAGCAGCTTGGACTGGGGGCGGGCTGAGCAGTTC. Its protein is CASSLDWGRAEQF. The CDR3 reads in full as CASSLDWGRAEQFF.

This clone has just a few counts. Genes and germline come from the mouse. The read comes to an end 1 residue before the CDR3 does, leaving the germline J gene to fill in the end. The V call is TRBV15, the J call TRBJ2-7; a weak D match, TRBD1 (5 bases). Between the trimmed V and J ends, which lost 1 base and 4 bases, there was a span of 5 bases. From germline, CDR1 is SGHND and CDR2 FRSKSL. This CDR3 contains 12 residues. The sequenced CDR3 bases are TGTGCCAGCAGTTTAGGACAGTATGAACAGTAC. This gives the protein CASSLGQYEQY. In full, the CDR3 is CASSLGQYEQYF.

Sample share makes this clone medium-sized. The listed genes are named as in mouse. The read halts 1 residue ahead of the CDR3 end, with the missing end drawn from the germline J gene. The chain couples TRBV12-2 to TRBJ2-7, with TRBD2 matching 10 bases. V shed 2 bases, J shed 0 bases, and the junction held 6 bases outside the gene matches. The CDR3 runs 16 residues. Germline V gene sequence: CDR1 SGHLS, CDR2 HYDKME. The CDR3 is CASSPKLGGSSYEQYF. Incomplete CDR3 DNA: TGTGCCAGCTCTCCCAAACTGGGGGGGAGCTCCTATGAACAGTAC.

For this clone: Here the gene names and germline are mouse. The CDR3 end is not reached by the read, which stops 1 residue before it; the germline J gene fills it in. The V gene is TRBV12-2, the J gene TRBJ2-3; tentatively, D is TRBD1 (6 bases). CDR3 length equals 13 residues. Deletions cut 4 bases from V and 3 bases from J, with 10 bases between. Germline V CDR1 and CDR2: SGHLS, HYDKME. The CDR3 DNA, read in part, is TGTGCCAGCTCCCGTACAGGGGCAGAAACGCTGTAT. Translation: CASSRTGAETLY. The complete CDR3 protein is CASSRTGAETLYF.

Concerning this clone: The listed genes are named as in mouse. The read comes to an end 1 residue before the CDR3 does, leaving the germline J gene to fill in the end. The chain joins TRBV26 to TRBJ2-1; tentative D call: TRBD1 (8 bases). Trimming cost V 6 bases and J 2 bases, with 17 bases left between them. Looked up from germline, CDR1 is KGHPV and CDR2 is FQNQEV (reference sequence). This CDR3 contains 16 residues. The CDR3 loop is CASSPLTGGDYAEQFF. The part of the CDR3 DNA that was read is TGTGCCAGCAGCCCGCTCACAGGGGGGGACTATGCTGAGCAGTTC.

In the case of this clone: Gene names are mouse gene names. The read is 1 residue too short to cover the CDR3 end, so that end is filled in from the germline J gene. The gene calls are TRBV20 and TRBJ2-7, with D tentatively TRBD1 (5 bases). The V end was cut by 6 bases, the J end by 3 bases, with 9 bases between. This CDR3 has 11 amino acids. Germline V lookup: CDR1 GFQATS, CDR2 STVNSAI. CDR3 loop: CGASDNYEQYF. The part of the CDR3 DNA that was read is TGTGGTGCCTCGGACAACTATGAACAGTAC.

On this clone: Genes and germline come from the mouse. The read ends 1 residue shy of where the CDR3 ends; the end is completed using the germline J gene. This chain uses TRBV1 with TRBJ2-5; D unclear. Trimming cost V 0 bases and J 6 bases, with 4 bases left between them. The CDR3 totals 12 residues. Germline CDR1 is NSQYPW and CDR2 is LRSPGD (reference sequence). The sequenced CDR3 bases are TGCACCTGCAGTGCAGATAGGGACACCCAGTAC. This gives the protein CTCSADRDTQY. The full-length CDR3 reads as CTCSADRDTQYF.

This clone was detected only once. These gene names are mouse names. The read gets to within 1 residue of the CDR3 end, and the germline J gene fills in the rest. This chain links TRBV26 with TRBJ2-2, with D perhaps given as TRBD1 or TRBD2 (5 bases each). Deletions cut 7 bases from V and 3 bases from J, with 9 bases between. The CDR3 totals 13 residues. From germline, CDR1 is KGHPV and CDR2 FQNQEV (reference sequence). The CDR3 DNA, read in part, is TGTGCCAGCAACACGGGGGACACCGGGCAGCTCTAC. Amino acid sequence: CASNTGDTGQLY. The entire CDR3 sequence reads CASNTGDTGQLYF.